This TCR beta chain emerged from a study of blood T cell repertoires in COVID-19. On the study more broadly: Sample material is recorded as cDNA or gDNA derived from T cells, B-cell-depleted T cells, or PBMCs.

This CDR3 has 15 amino acids. V was pared by 4 bases and J by 0 bases, with 11 bases between. CDR1 and CDR2 (germline): SGDLS, YYNGEE. Source study methods: Scientists estimated how many nucleated cells there were by amplifying reference gene primers. TCRdb keeps only in-frame clones here, not all; method: immunoSEQ multiplex PCR. The DNA gave D and trimming, while V, J and clone size come from that table. Here the sample spans some 320,000 clones, approximately 81% being singletons. The sample was PBMCs or T cells enriched from blood (not recorded which). The receptor's source is a woman aged 25-40 years who had been exposed to COVID-19. The rearrangement uses TRBV9 and TRBJ2-1, with a possible D match to TRBD2 (6 bases). CDR3 residues: CASSPRSGSYNEQFF. The CDR3 bases are TGTGCCAGCAGCCCTCGTAGCGGCTCCTACAATGAGCAGTTCTTC. The full variable domain, its missing parts supplied by reference TRBV9 and TRBJ2-1, is DSGVTQTPKHLITATGQRVTLRCSPRSGDLSVYWYQQSLDQGLQFLIQYYNGEERAKGNILERFSAQQFPDLHSELNLSSLELGDSALYFCASSPRSGSYNEQFFGPGTRLTVL.